The T cell receptor (beta chain) described here comes from a study of human T cells and chemical hapten exposure. In the original analysis: Counts of TCRs in each sample centred on a median of around 100,000 and extended from around 24,000 to 710,000. Each CDR3 protein is one row after TCRdb ran MiXCR on the RACE reads. These V and J calls rely on TCRdb rather than the paper's analysis. The repertoire holds fewer than 200,000 distinct CDR3 sequences, with 30% as singletons. The V end lost 5 bases, the J end lost 1 base, and 13 bases lay between the germline ends. CDR1 is SGHRS, CDR2 YFSETQ, per germline. The CDR3 is made up of 14 amino acids. Time point noted: pre-sensitization, week 0. Treatment: therapeutic diphenylcyclopropenone sensitization with weekly scalp DPC. Staff drew blood before applying each patch test.

Sequenced material: whole blood, taken in connection with sensitization to the hapten diphenylcyclopropenone (DPC). The chain combines TRBV5-1 with TRBJ2-7; possibly TRBD1 for D (6 bases). The origin of this receptor is a woman in her twenties or thirties with alopecia areata. Some clones in this sample may be carry-over from other donors' samples. CDR3 sequence: CASRDSTPSYEQYF. The CDR3, as DNA: TGCGCCAGCAGGGACAGCACCCCATCCTACGAGCAGTACTTC. Combining the CDR3 with reference TRBV5-1 and TRBJ2-7 gives the whole variable domain KAGVTQTPRYLIKTRGQQVTLSCSPISGHRSVSWYQQTPGQGLQFLFEYFSETQRNKGNFPGRFSGRQFSNSRSEMNVSTLELGDSALYLCASRDSTPSYEQYFGPGTRLTVT.